This T cell receptor (beta chain) is drawn from a study of blood T cell repertoires in COVID-19. Turning to the study itself: Material from acute and convalescent COVID-19 was sourced from the United States, Italy and Spain. T cells, B-cell-depleted T cells, or PBMCs supplied cDNA or gDNA.

Per the authors' pipeline: Counts of nucleated cells, estimated from reference gene primer amplification, were obtained. TCRdb keeps only in-frame clones here, not all; method: immunoSEQ multiplex PCR. That table gives V, J and clone size, and the DNA gave D and trimming. In the table there are about 140,000 clones, around 78% of which are singletons. The table lists this clone with a few counts. The germline gives CDR1 LNHDA, CDR2 SQIVND (reference sequence). V dropped 6 bases and J dropped 7; count of bases not matched to a gene: 15. This CDR3 spans 16 amino acids. The source is a woman aged 55-70 years with acute or convalescent COVID-19. Sequencing was carried out using peripheral blood. The V gene is TRBV19, the J gene TRBJ1-5; 7 bases align to TRBD1. The CDR3 spells CASSAETGTVSQPQHF. DNA of the CDR3: TGTGCCAGTAGCGCTGAAACCGGGACAGTATCCCAGCCCCAGCATTTT. The whole variable domain, remainder taken from reference TRBV19 and TRBJ1-5, is DGGITQSPKYLFRKEGQNVTLSCEQNLNHDAMYWYRQDPGQGLRLIYYSQIVNDFQKGDIAEGYSVSREKKESFPLTVTSAQKNPTAFYLCASSAETGTVSQPQHFGDGTRLSIL.